This T cell receptor (beta chain) came from a study of blood T cells in healthy people across ages. General study findings and limits: Long-lived and aged donors differed, with more naive CD4+ cells and higher diversity in the long-lived.

In its sample, this clonotype was seen a few times. Its target is unknown. The CDR3 spans 20 residues. CDR1 and CDR2 (germline): MNHNS, SASEGT. The second PCR ran about 6 to 12 cycles with a sample-barcoded 5' primer and J-beta primers. Every sample gave at least 3 million paired-end reads containing CDR3. MiXCR, run by TCRdb on the 5' RACE reads, gives a single entry per CDR3 protein. This table holds 600,000 or so distinct CDR3 sequences, about 30% found once. Material: blood. The chain couples TRBV6-1 to TRBJ2-1, with TRBD2 matching 10 bases. The DNA end is more similar to TRBJ2-7, so the J call may be wrong. This sequence was found in a woman of 80 years or more in good health. The CDR3 region has the DNA TGTGCCAGCATCCCGGTATTAAGCGGGGGGGCCGGTAGTTCCTACAATGAGCAGTACTTC. This encodes CASIPVLSGGAGSSYNEQYF.